The 2 T cell receptor beta chains below were found in one sample sequenced in a study of blood T cell repertoires in COVID-19. Clones were read by immunoSEQ multiplex PCR, and TCRdb kept only the in-frame ones, dropping some. The sample carries 300,000 to 350,000 clones, 90% recorded once. Sequenced input: peripheral blood. The receptors derive from a woman between 25 and 40 years old with COVID-19, enrolled during active disease.

The genes are TRBV9 and TRBJ2-7; 10 nucleotides line up with TRBD2. Trimming at V came to 0 bases and at J to 5 bases, leaving 2 bases not matched to a gene. CDR3 length: 14 amino acids. Germline-derived CDR1 and CDR2 are SGDLS and YYNGEE. CDR3 protein: CASSVALAGDEQYF. Written as DNA, the CDR3 is TGTGCCAGCAGCGTAGCGCTAGCGGGAGACGAGCAGTACTTC.

This clone has only one observation. The V and J genes are TRBV2 and TRBJ1-5, with TRBD1 as a possible D gene (6 bases). V lost 5 bases, J lost 2 bases, and 13 bases lay in between. Germline V CDR1 and CDR2: SNHLY, FYNNEI. The CDR3 totals 15 residues. The chain's CDR3 is CASSPGTRGNQPQHF. CDR3 in DNA: TGTGCCAGCAGTCCCGGGACAAGGGGCAATCAGCCCCAGCATTTT.